This T cell receptor (beta chain) was sequenced for a study of CD8 T cells in Susac syndrome. It was with random hexamers that roughly 0.45 to 1 ug RNA was reverse transcribed. The CDR3 of TCR beta was amplified by immunoSEQ multiplex PCR across 54 Vbeta and 13 Jbeta. Each CDR3 protein is one row after TCRdb ran MiXCR on the immunoSEQ multiplex PCR reads. The sample yields 330,000 or so distinct CDR3 sequences, 89% seen once. TCR beta sequences were obtained from blood CD8+ and CD4+ T cells. Deletions cut 7 bases from V and 4 bases from J, with 16 bases between. In germline, CDR1 is LNHDA, CDR2 SQIVND (reference sequence). The CDR3 has 15 residues.

Sequenced sample: CD8+ T cells from PBMCs. The sequence came from a human donor with multiple sclerosis. The rearrangement uses TRBV19 and TRBJ2-2; D unresolved. The CDR3 sequence is CASKNWDSGTGELFF. CDR3 DNA sequence: TGTGCCAGTAAGAACTGGGATTCGGGCACCGGGGAGCTGTTTTTT.